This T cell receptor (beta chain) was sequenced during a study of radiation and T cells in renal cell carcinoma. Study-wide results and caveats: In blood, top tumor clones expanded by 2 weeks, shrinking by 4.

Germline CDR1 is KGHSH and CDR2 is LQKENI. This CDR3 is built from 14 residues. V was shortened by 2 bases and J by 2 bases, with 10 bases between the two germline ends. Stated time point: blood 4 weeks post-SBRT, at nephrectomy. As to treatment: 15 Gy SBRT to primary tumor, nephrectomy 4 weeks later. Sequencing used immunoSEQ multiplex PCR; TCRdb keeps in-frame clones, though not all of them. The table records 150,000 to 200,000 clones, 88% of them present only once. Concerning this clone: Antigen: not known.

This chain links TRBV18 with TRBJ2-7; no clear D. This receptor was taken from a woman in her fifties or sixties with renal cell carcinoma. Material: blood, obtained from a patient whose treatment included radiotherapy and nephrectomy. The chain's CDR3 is CASSPSGSTYEQYF. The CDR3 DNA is TGTGCCAGCTCACCATCCGGCAGCACCTACGAGCAGTACTTC.